Below are 14 T cell receptor beta chains sequenced from a single sample in a study of T-cell reconstitution after alpha-beta-depleted transplantation in children. Unique molecular identifiers tagged the TCRbeta library. TCRdb itself ran the PCR reads through MiXCR, one entry per CDR3 protein. The data show around 200,000 distinct CDR3 sequences, under 8.5% seen once. The input for sequencing was PBMCs, mostly from graft donor cells, taken 360 days after TCRalphabeta/CD19-depleted stem cell transplant. The receptor source for this set is a male patient aged 2 to 9 who had a stem cell transplant for acute myeloid leukemia, so the T cells may come from the graft donor.

This clonotype occurred many times. V and J are TRBV20-1 and TRBJ2-5; 8 bases align to TRBD2. CDR1 DFQATT and CDR2 SNEGSKA come from the germline V gene (reference sequence). CDR3 length: 12 residues. V lost 5 bases, J lost 4 bases, and 3 bases stayed unmatched. The CDR3 region is CSAAGGRETQYF. CDR3 nucleotide sequence: TGCAGTGCTGCGGGGGGAAGAGAGACCCAGTACTTC.

This clonotype was recorded at least ten times. The chain links TRBV12-3 or TRBV12-4 to TRBJ1-2; D gene uncertain. The CDR3 has 12 residues. Trimming took 3 bases from V and 4 from J, leaving 6 bases between them. The CDR3 nucleotides are TGTGCCAGCAGTTTGACCTCCTATGGCTACACCTTC. It is translated as CASSLTSYGYTF.

In this sample, this clonotype turned up many times. The chain employs TRBV29-1 and TRBJ1-5; D ambiguous. The CDR3 is 13 amino acids. Germline V gene sequence: CDR1 SQVTM, CDR2 ANQGSEA. Between the trimmed V and J ends, which lost 4 bases and 0 bases, there was a span of 7 bases. The CDR3, as DNA: TGCAGCGTTGTCAGCAATAGCAATCAGCCCCAGCATTTT. Protein: CSVVSNSNQPQHF.

This clonotype was observed many times. The germline gene is not matched at one end of the junction; a read error may be the cause. The chain has TRBV20-1 and TRBJ2-5, with 9 bases that match TRBD2. This CDR3 comprises 15 residues. CDR1 is DFQATT and CDR2 is SNEGSKA in the germline V gene (reference sequence). CDR3 coding DNA: TGCAGTGCCGGTACTAGCGGGTCGTACCAAGAAACCCAGTACTTC. This sequence encodes CSAGTSGSYQETQYF.

This clonotype was observed many times. The chain links TRBV12-3 or TRBV12-4 to TRBJ2-1; D unresolved. The CDR3 spans 15 residues. Trimming removed 6 bases at V and 0 bases at J, with 12 bases between. CDR3 nucleotides: TGTGCCAGCAGCCCCTTTCAGAGCTCCTACAATGAGCAGTTCTTC. Residues: CASSPFQSSYNEQFF.

This clonotype was observed a single time. With a much larger clone just one base away, this may be a read error. J is TRBJ2-3 and V is TRBV5-1, with a weak D call TRBD1 (5 bases). Trimming pared 4 bases from V and 14 bases from J, leaving 14 bases between. Germline CDR1 is SGHRS and CDR2 is YFSETQ. The CDR3 runs to 11 residues. The CDR3 loop reads CASSLDIVSYF. In DNA form, the CDR3 reads TGCGCCAGCAGCCTGGACATTGTTTCGTATTTT.

J is TRBJ1-5 and V is TRBV29-1; TRBD1 matches 8 bases. J lost 0 bases, V lost 6 bases, and 16 bases had no gene match. The CDR3 is made up of 18 amino acids. Germline loops: CDR1 SQVTM, CDR2 ANQGSEA. CDR3: CSVIVSGTGDYSNQPQHF. CDR3 DNA sequence: TGCAGCGTGATCGTCTCCGGGACAGGAGATTATAGCAATCAGCCCCAGCATTTT. Looking up the rest from reference TRBV29-1 and TRBJ1-5 gives the full variable domain: SAVISQKPSRDICQRGTSLTIQCQVDSQVTMMFWYRQQPGQSLTLIATANQGSEATYESGFVIDKFPISRPNLTFSTLTVSNMSPEDSSIYLCSVIVSGTGDYSNQPQHFGDGTRLSIL.

The CDR3 nucleotides read TGCGCCAGCAGCTTCGGCCAGTCCTGGCACACTGAAGCTTTCTTT. Its translation: CASSFGQSWHTEAFF. This chain joins TRBV5-1 and TRBJ1-1; D gene ambiguous. CDR3 length equals 15 residues. The V gene's germline CDR1 is SGHRS and CDR2 YFSETQ. V was shortened by 2 bases and J by 3 bases, with 14 bases between the two germline ends.

This clonotype appeared a few times. The chain carries TRBV24-1 and TRBJ1-1; 7 bases are shared with TRBD1. There are 13 residues in the CDR3. In germline, CDR1 is KGHDR, CDR2 SFDVKD. V lost 9 bases, J lost 0 bases, and 3 bases stayed unmatched. CDR3 coding DNA: TGTGCCACCCGGGACAGCATGAACACTGAAGCTTTCTTT. Amino acid sequence: CATRDSMNTEAFF.

Many counts were recorded for this clonotype. V gene TRBV20-1 combines with J gene TRBJ2-1; D is unclear. CDR1 and CDR2 from the germline V gene are DFQATT and SNEGSKA (reference sequence). The CDR3 has 14 residues. Trimming shortened V by 4 bases and J by 2 bases, and 12 bases separated the two germline ends. CDR3 sequence: CSANGVSTYNEQFF. CDR3 DNA: TGCAGTGCTAATGGGGTCTCAACCTACAATGAGCAGTTCTTC.

This clonotype occurred many times. The genes are TRBV7-2 and TRBJ1-2, with D possibly matching TRBD1 (5 bases). This CDR3 has 16 amino acids. Germline V lookup: CDR1 SGHTA, CDR2 FQGNSA. Trimming removed 3 bases at V and 3 bases at J, with 17 bases between. The CDR3 protein is CASSLAGTAAYYGYTF. The CDR3 DNA reads as TGTGCCAGCAGCTTGGCCGGGACGGCGGCCTACTATGGCTACACCTTC. Full variable domain (outside the CDR3, taken from reference TRBV7-2 and TRBJ1-2): GAGVSQSPSNKVTEKGKDVELRCDPISGHTALYWYRQSLGQGLEFLIYFQGNSAPDKSGLPSDRFSAERTGGSVSTLTIQRTQQEDSAVYLCASSLAGTAAYYGYTFGSGTRLTVV.

This clonotype has a handful of counts. The chain has TRBV2 and TRBJ2-2; TRBD2 is a possible D gene (5 bases). This CDR3 is built from 15 residues. Trimming took 7 bases from V and 0 from J, leaving 12 bases between them. Germline V gene lookup returns CDR1 SNHLY and CDR2 FYNNEI. The CDR3 loop reads CASTEEGSNTGELFF. CDR3 nucleotides: TGTGCCAGCACCGAAGAGGGATCGAACACCGGGGAGCTGTTTTTT.

The table lists this clonotype with many counts. V is TRBV12-3 or TRBV12-4 and J is TRBJ2-1; 7 bases fit TRBD1. V was clipped by 6 bases and J by 7 bases; unmatched bases: 9. This CDR3 region has 14 residues. Written as DNA, the CDR3 is TGTGCCAGCAGCCACGGGACAGAAAGGAATGAGCAGTTCTTC. This gives the protein CASSHGTERNEQFF.

The V call is TRBV27, the J call TRBJ2-1; tentative D call: TRBD1 (5 bases). Trimming took 5 bases from V and 4 from J, leaving 9 bases between them. This CDR3 spans 13 amino acids. Per the germline V gene, CDR1 is MNHEY and CDR2 is SMNVEV (reference sequence). The CDR3 DNA sequence: TGTGCCAGCAGTGGCGACAGTTACAATGAGCAGTTCTTC. Amino acid sequence: CASSGDSYNEQFF.